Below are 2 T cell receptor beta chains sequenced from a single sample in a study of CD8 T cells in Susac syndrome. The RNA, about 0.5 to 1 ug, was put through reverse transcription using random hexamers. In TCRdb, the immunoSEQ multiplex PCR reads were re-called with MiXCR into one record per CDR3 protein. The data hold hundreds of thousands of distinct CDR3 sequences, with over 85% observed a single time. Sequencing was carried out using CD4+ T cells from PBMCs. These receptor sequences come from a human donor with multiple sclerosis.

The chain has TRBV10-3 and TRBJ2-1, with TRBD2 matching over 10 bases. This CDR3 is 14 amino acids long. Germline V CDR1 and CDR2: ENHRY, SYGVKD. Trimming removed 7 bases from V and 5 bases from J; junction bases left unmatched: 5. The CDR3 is CAITGLAGDNEQFF. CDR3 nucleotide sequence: TGTGCCATCACGGGTCTAGCGGGGGACAATGAGCAGTTCTTC.

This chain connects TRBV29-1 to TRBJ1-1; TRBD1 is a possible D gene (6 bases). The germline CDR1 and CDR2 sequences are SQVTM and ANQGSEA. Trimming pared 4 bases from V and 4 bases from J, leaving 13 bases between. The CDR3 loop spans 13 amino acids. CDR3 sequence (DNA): TGCAGCGTTGCCCCAGGGGCGAGCACTGAAGCTTTCTTT. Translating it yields CSVAPGASTEAFF.